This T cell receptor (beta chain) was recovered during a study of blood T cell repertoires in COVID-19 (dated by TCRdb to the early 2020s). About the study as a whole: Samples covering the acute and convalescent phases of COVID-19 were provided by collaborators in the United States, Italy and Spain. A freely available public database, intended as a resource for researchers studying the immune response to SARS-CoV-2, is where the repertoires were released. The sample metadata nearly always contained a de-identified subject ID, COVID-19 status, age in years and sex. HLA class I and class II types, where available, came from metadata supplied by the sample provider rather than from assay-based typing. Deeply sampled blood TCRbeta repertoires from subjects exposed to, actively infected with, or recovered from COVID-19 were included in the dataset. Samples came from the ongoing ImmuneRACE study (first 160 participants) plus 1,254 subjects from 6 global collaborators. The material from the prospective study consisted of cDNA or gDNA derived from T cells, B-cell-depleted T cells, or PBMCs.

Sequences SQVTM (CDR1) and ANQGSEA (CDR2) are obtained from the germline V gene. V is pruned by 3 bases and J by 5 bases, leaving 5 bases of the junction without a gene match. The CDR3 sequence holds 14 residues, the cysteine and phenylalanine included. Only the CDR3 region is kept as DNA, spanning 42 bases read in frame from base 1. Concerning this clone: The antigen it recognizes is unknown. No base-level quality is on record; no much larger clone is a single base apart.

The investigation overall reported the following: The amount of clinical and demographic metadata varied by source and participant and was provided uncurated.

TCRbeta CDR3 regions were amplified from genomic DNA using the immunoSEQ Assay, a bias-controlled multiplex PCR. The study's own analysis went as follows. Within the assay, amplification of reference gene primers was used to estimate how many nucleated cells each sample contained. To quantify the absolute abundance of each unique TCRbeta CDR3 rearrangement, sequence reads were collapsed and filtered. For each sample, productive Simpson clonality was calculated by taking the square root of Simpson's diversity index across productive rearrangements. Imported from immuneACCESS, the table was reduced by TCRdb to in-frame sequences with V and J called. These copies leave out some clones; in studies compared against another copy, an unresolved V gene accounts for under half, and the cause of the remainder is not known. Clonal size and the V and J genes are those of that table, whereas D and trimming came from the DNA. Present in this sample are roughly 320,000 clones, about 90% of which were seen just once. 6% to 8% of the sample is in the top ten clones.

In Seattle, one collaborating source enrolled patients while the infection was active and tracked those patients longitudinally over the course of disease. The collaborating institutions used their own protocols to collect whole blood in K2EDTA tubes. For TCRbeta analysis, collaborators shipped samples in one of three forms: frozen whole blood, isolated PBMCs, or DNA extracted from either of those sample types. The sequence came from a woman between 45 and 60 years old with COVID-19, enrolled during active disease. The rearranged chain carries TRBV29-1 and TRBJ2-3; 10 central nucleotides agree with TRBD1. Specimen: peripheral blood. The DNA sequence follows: TGCAGCGTTGAGGGGACAGGGGAAATAGATACGCAGTATTTT. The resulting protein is CSVEGTGEIDTQYF.